Listed below are T cell receptor beta chains from one sample, sequenced in a study of cytomegalovirus exposure and HLA in healthy donors. Repertoires were generated with immunoSEQ multiplex PCR, while TCRdb's copy carries only in-frame clones and drops some. This repertoire shows roughly 150,000 clones, around 79% found once; its top ten account for around 2.4%. Sequencing used PBMCs. The receptors come from a female donor in good health and CMV-seronegative. Both conserved end residues are trimmed from each CDR3. The order of the fields is V gene, CDR3 protein.

>TRBV6-6
ASIKGQGTYEQY
>TRBV18
ASSPDIAMNTEAF
>TRBV19
ASSMGLGLAGPYEQF
>TRBV5-1
ASSLAGRGGGETQY
>TRBV7-3
ASSLTSGNGAGELF
>TRBV6-5
ASSSLSGVAKNIQY
>TRBV23-1
ASSRKLRMNTEAF
>TRBV11-2
ASSGSVGDTQY
>TRBV10-2
ASYDRGLPSYEQY
>TRBV28
ASTRPPGQGNEKLF
>TRBV2
ASSPPGHLNTEAF
>TRBV6-5
ASSRQGTSQPQH
>TRBV27
ASSWTGDSYEQY
>TRBV30
AWSVHPGQEGAEAF
>TRBV27
ASTRDRAVNEQF
>TRBV4-3
ASSQGTGNEQF
>TRBV30
AWSQARRRANEKLF
>TRBV30
AWSLRVGTGGVEQY
>TRBV6-4
ASSETSGDPDTQY
>TRBV5-1
ASSGRRTGELF
>TRBV10-3
AIRVRDTELGYGYT
>TRBV19
ASSFTGGHQPQH
>TRBV5-1
ASSLQGIGEKLF
>TRBV4-1
ASSQEGGANTGELF
>TRBV15
ATSTGQQETQY
>TRBV21-1
ASSPTDSGANVLT
>TRBV10-2
ASSEPPRLAGSSYNEQF
>TRBV11-2
ASSLGSYTEAF
>TRBV5-4
ASSQSSGSLNEQY
>TRBV19
ASSSPGGNTIY
>TRBV7-7
ASSSNRPDRATGELF
>TRBV18
ASSPRGPTGNKDEQF
>TRBV5-1
ASSLNGERGLGAF
>TRBV5-1
ASSTGAGGNEQY
>TRBV11-2
ASSLEQRNTIY
>TRBV6-4
ASSGTSGRASDTQY
>TRBV28
ASSFRETGSTDTQY
>TRBV7-9
ASSSLDRAGTNAEAF
>TRBV5-8
ASSPDRNQPQH
>TRBV28
ASSLGRLAF
>TRBV5-1
ASSRLAMGDRRHEQY
>TRBV14
ASSPVISTQY
>TRBV18
ASSPKTGTGDETQY
>TRBV7-3
ASSSGNEQF
>TRBV2
ASSPSGTKETQY
>TRBV5-1
ASSLRSEGAGELF
>TRBV2
ASSYRATNEKLF
>TRBV6-6
ASSSGSTDTQY
>TRBV11-3
ASSPRAPSGLDTGELF
>TRBV7-9
ASSLGSGTGYGYT
>TRBV7-9
ASSLWTSGTGELF
>TRBV28
ASSVRGSTNEKLF
>TRBV15
ATSRSLTGVQETQY
>TRBV6-1
ASMVGQGTQPQH
>TRBV19
ASSTGRRTEAF
>TRBV19
ASSTYSGGSTDTQY
>TRBV19
ASGSTGGNQPQH
>TRBV30
AWSHPQGLNTEAF
>TRBV7-9
ASSFEGEQY
>TRBV9
ASSVDMRVSTNEKLF